These 27 T cell receptor beta chains were all obtained from the same sample, sequenced in a study of T-cell reconstitution after alpha-beta-depleted transplantation in children. Library preparation (for TCRbeta) was performed with unique molecular identifiers. From the PCR reads, TCRdb called clonotypes with MiXCR, one entry per CDR3 protein. In the table there are about 460,000 distinct CDR3 sequences, 9.5% to 15% of which are singletons. Specimen: PBMCs from the stem cell graft donor, collected from the stem cell graft. All receptors come from a human donor who donated a stem cell graft to a child with combined immunodeficiency.

This clonotype was counted between two and nine times. The chain carries TRBV12-3 or TRBV12-4 and TRBJ2-7, with 14 bases aligning to TRBD2. The trim removed 5 bases at V and 7 bases at J, leaving 7 bases unmatched. The CDR3 consists of 15 residues. CDR3 in amino acids: CASSPRTSGRWEQYF. For the CDR3, the DNA is TGTGCCAGCAGTCCCCGGACTAGCGGGAGGTGGGAGCAGTACTTC.

The gene calls are TRBV29-1 and TRBJ1-1; TRBD1 is a possible D gene (6 bases). V was trimmed by 7 bases and J by 1 base, leaving 16 bases between them. There are 14 residues in the CDR3. Germline assignment: CDR1 SQVTM and CDR2 ANQGSEA. The CDR3 protein is CSASFRGGNTEAFF. In DNA, the CDR3 is TGCAGCGCTTCCTTCAGGGGAGGGAACACTGAAGCTTTCTTT.

The J gene is TRBJ2-3, the V gene TRBV7-2; TRBD2 agrees at 12 bases. The junction had 1 base not matched to a gene; V was cut back by 4 bases and J by 5 bases. Germline V CDR1 and CDR2: SGHTA, FQGNSA. This CDR3 has 14 residues. CDR3 nucleotides: TGTGCCAGCAGCTGGGGACTAGCGGGAGATACGCAGTATTTT. This gives the protein CASSWGLAGDTQYF. Looking up the rest from reference TRBV7-2 and TRBJ2-3 gives the full variable domain: GAGVSQSPSNKVTEKGKDVELRCDPISGHTALYWYRQSLGQGLEFLIYFQGNSAPDKSGLPSDRFSAERTGGSVSTLTIQRTQQEDSAVYLCASSWGLAGDTQYFGPGTRLTVL.

This clonotype has a count of ten or more. The chain links TRBV14 to TRBJ2-5; 14 positions agree with TRBD2. Per the germline V gene, CDR1 is SGHDN and CDR2 is FVKESK. The V and J ends lost 3 bases and 4 bases, in that order; junction bases with no gene match: 10. The CDR3 has 18 residues. The CDR3 sequence: CASSQRGTSGRRGETQYF. CDR3 sequence (DNA): TGTGCCAGCAGCCAGAGGGGGACTAGCGGGAGAAGAGGAGAGACCCAGTACTTC.

The chain joins TRBV5-1 to TRBJ2-5; D perhaps matches TRBD2 (5 bases). The CDR3 is 14 amino acids. Germline CDR1 is SGHRS and CDR2 is YFSETQ. Trimming stripped 5 bases from V and 4 bases from J, with 15 bases between. In DNA, the CDR3 is TGCGCCAGCAGTTCTACGGACTGGGCAGAGACCCAGTACTTC. Translation gives CASSSTDWAETQYF.

At least ten counts were recorded for this clonotype. This chain uses TRBV29-1 with TRBJ2-1; D is unclear. Germline V lookup: CDR1 SQVTM, CDR2 ANQGSEA. This CDR3 comprises 12 residues. CDR3 in amino acids: CSSPFWSGEQFF. DNA of the CDR3: TGCAGTTCCCCCTTTTGGTCTGGGGAGCAGTTCTTC.

This clonotype occurred a few times. The chain employs TRBV7-9 and TRBJ1-6, with 9 positions matching TRBD1. The V gene end was trimmed by 5 bases and the J gene end by 10 bases; junction bases not matched to a gene: 12. Germline V gene sequence: CDR1 SEHNR, CDR2 FQNEAQ (reference sequence). The CDR3 contains 16 residues. CDR3 bases: TGTGCCAGCAGCCCCCCCACGGGACAGGGAAGATCACCCCTCCACTTT. Its translation is CASSPPTGQGRSPLHF.

The chain employs TRBV18 and TRBJ2-5, with 8 bases lining up with TRBD1. The V gene's germline CDR1 is KGHSH and CDR2 LQKENI. V lost 0 bases, J lost 1 base, and 1 base stayed unmatched. The CDR3 covers 15 residues. The CDR3 spells CASSPPDRGQETQYF. The CDR3 region has the DNA TGTGCCAGCTCACCACCCGACAGGGGCCAAGAGACCCAGTACTTC.

This clonotype has a handful of counts. This chain uses TRBV20-1 with TRBJ2-7; 7 bases agree with TRBD2. V lost 3 bases, J lost 0 bases, and 8 bases stayed unmatched. Germline CDR1 DFQATT, CDR2 SNEGSKA (reference sequence). The CDR3 runs 15 residues. CDR3 in amino acids: CSARGRGGSSYEQYF. DNA for the CDR3: TGCAGTGCTAGGGGAAGGGGAGGGAGCTCCTACGAGCAGTACTTC.

The chain employs TRBV20-1 and TRBJ2-1; D is perhaps TRBD2 (5 bases). This CDR3 contains 16 residues. Germline V gene lookup returns CDR1 DFQATT and CDR2 SNEGSKA (reference sequence). The germline V and J ends were trimmed by 4 bases and 10 bases, with 26 bases remaining between them. The CDR3 sequence: CSATPPYGERMGEQFF. CDR3 bases: TGCAGTGCTACGCCCCCCTACGGCGAGCGGATGGGGGAGCAGTTCTTC.

The chain couples TRBV2 to TRBJ2-6, with D possibly being TRBD2 (6 bases). V was clipped by 6 bases and J by 0 bases, with 21 bases between them. The CDR3 runs to 19 residues. Germline CDR1 reads SNHLY; CDR2 reads FYNNEI. As DNA, the CDR3 is TGTGCCAGCAGGAAAGGGGTAGGGACTCACAGCTCTGGGGCCAACGTCCTGACTTTC. This sequence encodes CASRKGVGTHSSGANVLTF.

The genes are TRBV6-5 and TRBJ2-5; no clear D gene. V lost 6 bases and J lost 5, with 7 bases in between. Germline V gene sequence: CDR1 MNHEY, CDR2 SVGAGI. This CDR3 is 11 amino acids long. In nucleotides, the CDR3 is TGTGCCAGCAGCAGTGCTGAGACCCAGTACTTC. This encodes CASSSAETQYF.

The chain employs TRBV28 and TRBJ2-3; 8 nucleotides agree with TRBD2. Germline V gene sequence: CDR1 MDHEN, CDR2 SYDVKM. The CDR3 is 14 amino acids. The ends lost 4 bases at V and 3 bases at J; junction bases unmatched: 3. The CDR3 reads CASSSGTRTDTQYF. The CDR3, as DNA: TGTGCCAGCAGTTCCGGGACTAGGACAGATACGCAGTATTTT.

This clonotype was found many times. V is TRBV12-3 or TRBV12-4 and J is TRBJ1-2; D remains ambiguous. Deletions cut 2 bases from V and 7 bases from J, with 2 bases between. CDR3 size: 10 residues. Here the CDR3 DNA reads TGTGCCAGCAGTTTATCTGGCTACACCTTC. Protein product: CASSLSGYTF.

This clonotype has just a few counts. The genes are TRBV24-1 and TRBJ2-3; TRBD2 agrees at 8 bases. The junction had 4 bases not matched to a gene; V was cut back by 5 bases and J by 1 base. The CDR3 contains 15 residues. The V gene's germline CDR1 is KGHDR and CDR2 SFDVKD. CDR3 in DNA: TGTGCCACCAGTGGTTCGACTAGCGGCACAGATACGCAGTATTTT. Translated, it gives CATSGSTSGTDTQYF.

The chain carries TRBV5-1 and TRBJ2-7, with D perhaps matching TRBD1 or TRBD2 (5 bases each). The ends were cut back, 5 bases at V and 2 bases at J, with 17 bases in the middle. The CDR3 runs to 15 residues. CDR1 and CDR2 (germline): SGHRS, YFSETQ. CDR3 sequence reads: CASRTLRDGAYEQYF. The DNA for the CDR3 is TGCGCCAGCAGGACCCTCCGGGACGGGGCCTACGAGCAGTACTTC.

The chain carries TRBV7-2 and TRBJ2-2; D gene unclear. Between the trimmed V and J ends, which lost 3 bases and 7 bases, there was a span of 15 bases. This CDR3 contains 15 residues. CDR1 and CDR2 from the germline V gene are SGHTA and FQGNSA. Written as DNA, the CDR3 is TGTGCCAGCAGCTTCCGGGCTCCGGAAGTCGGGGAGCTGTTTTTT. Residues: CASSFRAPEVGELFF.

In regard to this clonotype: A read error may explain this, as a much larger clone is one base away. This chain connects TRBV25-1 to TRBJ2-1; 11 bases match TRBD2. This CDR3 region has 17 residues. The germline V gene has CDR1 MGHDK and CDR2 SYGVNS. J gave up 9 bases and V 0 bases, and 10 bases lay outside the gene matches. The CDR3 region is CASSEYSTSGSRSEQFF. The DNA of the CDR3 is TGTGCCAGCAGTGAATATTCTACTAGCGGGAGTCGGAGTGAGCAGTTCTTC.

The rearrangement links TRBV7-9 to TRBJ2-3; 7 bases map to TRBD2. Per germline, CDR1 SEHNR and CDR2 FQNEAQ (reference sequence). The CDR3 is made up of 16 amino acids. The trim removed 5 bases at V and 2 bases at J, leaving 10 bases unmatched. CDR3 loop: CASSPGLEILTDTQYF. CDR3 nucleotides: TGTGCCAGCAGCCCTGGACTAGAGATCCTCACAGATACGCAGTATTTT. The full variable domain, in which reference TRBV7-9 and TRBJ2-3 provide the parts outside the CDR3, is DTGVSQNPRHKITKRGQNVTFRCDPISEHNRLYWYRQTLGQGPEFLTYFQNEAQLEKSRLLSDRFSAERPKGSFSTLEIQRTEQGDSAMYLCASSPGLEILTDTQYFGPGTRLTVL.

This clonotype appeared a few times. This rearrangement joins TRBV7-9 to TRBJ1-5, with no clear D. The CDR3 covers 13 residues. Germline V gene sequence: CDR1 SEHNR, CDR2 FQNEAQ (reference sequence). Trimming removed 2 bases from V and 4 bases from J, with 6 bases in between. CDR3: CASSLLQNQPQHF. In DNA form, the CDR3 reads TGTGCCAGCAGCTTACTACAGAATCAGCCCCAGCATTTT.

This clonotype was found a few times. V usage is TRBV29-1 and J usage is TRBJ2-3; the match to TRBD1 covers 9 bases. Germline-derived CDR1 and CDR2 are SQVTM and ANQGSEA. The CDR3 covers 16 residues. The V gene end was trimmed by 4 bases and the J gene end by 3 bases; junction bases not matched to a gene: 11. The CDR3 reads CSVASGQGRGTDTQYF. The DNA for the CDR3 is TGCAGCGTTGCGAGTGGACAGGGGAGGGGGACAGATACGCAGTATTTT.

The gene calls are TRBV10-3 and TRBJ2-7, with TRBD1 as a possible D gene (5 bases). This CDR3 is built from 18 residues. Trimming stripped 2 bases from V and 0 bases from J, with 20 bases between. Germline V CDR1 and CDR2: ENHRY, SYGVKD. Written as DNA, the CDR3 is TGTGCCATCAGTGAGGCCGACAGTTTCAAACAAAGCTCCTACGAGCAGTACTTC. It specifies CAISEADSFKQSSYEQYF.

The chain uses TRBV24-1 and TRBJ2-3; 10 bases match TRBD2. The CDR3 totals 19 residues. V shed 2 bases, J shed 5 bases, and the junction held 15 bases outside the gene matches. Per germline, CDR1 KGHDR and CDR2 SFDVKD. The CDR3 DNA sequence: TGTGCCACCAGTGATTCCCCAGGGAGGACTAGCGGAGAGGAAGATACGCAGTATTTT. It is translated as CATSDSPGRTSGEEDTQYF.

This clonotype has just a few counts. The chain carries TRBV20-1 and TRBJ1-5, with 11 nucleotides matching TRBD1. The germline gives CDR1 DFQATT, CDR2 SNEGSKA (reference sequence). This CDR3 has 15 residues. J was trimmed by 6 bases and V by 5 bases; bases with no gene match: 9. The CDR3 loop reads CSAGPGTGGGQPQHF. CDR3 bases: TGCAGTGCTGGTCCCGGGACAGGGGGAGGTCAGCCCCAGCATTTT.

This clonotype was recorded many times. The chain couples TRBV12-3 or TRBV12-4 to TRBJ2-7, with 7 bases lining up with TRBD1. Trimming at V came to 5 bases and at J to 0 bases, leaving 7 bases not matched to a gene. The CDR3 spans 15 residues. Here the CDR3 reads CASSTYGQDSYEQYF. The CDR3 DNA reads TGTGCCAGCAGTACTTACGGACAGGACTCCTACGAGCAGTACTTC.

Of note for this clonotype: This may be a read error, as it is one base from a much larger clone. Here the CDR3 omits its conserved ending phenylalanine or tryptophan, so a read error is the likely source. V is TRBV12-3 or TRBV12-4 and J is TRBJ2-1; D remains unclear. V lost 5 bases to trimming and J lost 10 bases, with 9 bases between them. The CDR3 runs 11 residues. CDR3 coding DNA: TGTGCCAGCAGTCTGACTTGGGAGCAGTTCGTC. Protein sequence: CASSLTWEQFV.

This clonotype has ten or more counts. The chain links TRBV18 to TRBJ2-7, with a possible D match to TRBD1 (6 bases). Looked up from germline, CDR1 is KGHSH and CDR2 is LQKENI. CDR3 length: 14 amino acids. V was pared by 2 bases and J by 7 bases, with 15 bases between. CDR3: CASSPGAEGGEQYF. The CDR3, as DNA: TGTGCCAGCTCACCAGGGGCCGAAGGGGGTGAGCAGTACTTC.